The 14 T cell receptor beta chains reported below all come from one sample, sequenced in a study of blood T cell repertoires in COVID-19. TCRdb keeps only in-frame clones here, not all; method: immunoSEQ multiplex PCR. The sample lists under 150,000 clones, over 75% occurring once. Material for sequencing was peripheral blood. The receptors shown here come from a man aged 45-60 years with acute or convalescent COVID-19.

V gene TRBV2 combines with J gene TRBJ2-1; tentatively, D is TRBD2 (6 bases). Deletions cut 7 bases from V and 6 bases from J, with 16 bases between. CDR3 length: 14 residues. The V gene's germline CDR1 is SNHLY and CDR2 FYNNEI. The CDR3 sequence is CASTGLSSPNEQFF. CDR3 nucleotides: TGTGCCAGCACGGGACTCTCCTCCCCCAATGAGCAGTTCTTC.

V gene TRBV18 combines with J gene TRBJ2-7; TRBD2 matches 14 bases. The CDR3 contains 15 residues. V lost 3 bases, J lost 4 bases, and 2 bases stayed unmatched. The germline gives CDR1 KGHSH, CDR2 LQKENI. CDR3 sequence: CASSPTSGGGYEQYF. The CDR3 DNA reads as TGTGCCAGCTCACCGACTAGCGGGGGGGGGTACGAGCAGTACTTC.

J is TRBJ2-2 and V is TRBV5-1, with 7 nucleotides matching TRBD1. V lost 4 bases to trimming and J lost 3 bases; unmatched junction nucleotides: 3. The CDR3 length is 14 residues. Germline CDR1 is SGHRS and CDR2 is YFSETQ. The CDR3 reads CASSLGQDTGELFF. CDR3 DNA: TGCGCCAGCAGCCTCGGACAGGACACCGGGGAGCTGTTTTTT.

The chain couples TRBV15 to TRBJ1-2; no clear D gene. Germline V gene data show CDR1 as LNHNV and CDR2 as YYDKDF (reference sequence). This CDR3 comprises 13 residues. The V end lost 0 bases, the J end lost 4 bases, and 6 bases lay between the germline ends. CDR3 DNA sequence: TGTGCCACCAGCAGAGATAACAGCTATGGCTACACCTTC. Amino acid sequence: CATSRDNSYGYTF.

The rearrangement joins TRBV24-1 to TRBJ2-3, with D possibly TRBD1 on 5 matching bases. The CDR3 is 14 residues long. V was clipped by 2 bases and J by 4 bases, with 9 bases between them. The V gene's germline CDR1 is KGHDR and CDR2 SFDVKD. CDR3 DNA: TGTGCCACCAGTGATTACCTCAGGGCAGATACGCAGTATTTT. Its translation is CATSDYLRADTQYF.

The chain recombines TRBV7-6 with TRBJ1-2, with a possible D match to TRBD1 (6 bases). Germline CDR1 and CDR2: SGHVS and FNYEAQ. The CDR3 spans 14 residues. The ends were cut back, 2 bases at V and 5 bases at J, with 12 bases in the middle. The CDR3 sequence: CASSLLGTSYGYTF. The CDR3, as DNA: TGTGCCAGCAGCTTATTGGGGACATCATATGGCTACACCTTC.

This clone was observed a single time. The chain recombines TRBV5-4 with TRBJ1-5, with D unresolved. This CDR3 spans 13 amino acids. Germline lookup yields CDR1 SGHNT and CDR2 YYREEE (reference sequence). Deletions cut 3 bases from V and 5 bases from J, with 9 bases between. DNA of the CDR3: TGTGCCAGCAGCTCCGGGAAGGATCAGCCCCAGCATTTT. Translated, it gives CASSSGKDQPQHF.

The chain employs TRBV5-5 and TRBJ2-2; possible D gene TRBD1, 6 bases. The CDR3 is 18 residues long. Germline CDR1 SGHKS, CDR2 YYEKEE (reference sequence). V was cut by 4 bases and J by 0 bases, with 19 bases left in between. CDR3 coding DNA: TGTGCCAGCAGCCCGTTTAGCACTACAGGGTCGAACACCGGGGAGCTGTTTTTT. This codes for CASSPFSTTGSNTGELFF.

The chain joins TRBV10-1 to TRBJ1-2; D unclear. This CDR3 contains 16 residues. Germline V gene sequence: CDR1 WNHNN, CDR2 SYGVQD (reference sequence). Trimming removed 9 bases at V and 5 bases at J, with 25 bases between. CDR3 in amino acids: CASNVPSRSALYGYTF. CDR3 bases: TGCGCCAGTAACGTCCCGTCCAGGTCAGCCTTGTATGGCTACACCTTC.

The CDR3 region is CASSLSSGTASNYGYTF. The CDR3 bases are TGTGCCAGCAGTTTATCGAGTGGGACAGCTTCGAACTATGGCTACACCTTC. The chain employs TRBV27 and TRBJ1-2; 7 positions agree with TRBD1. The CDR3 is 17 residues long. V was pared by 0 bases and J by 2 bases, with 9 bases of the junction left unmatched. CDR1 is MNHEY, CDR2 SMNVEV, per germline (reference sequence).

CDR3 nucleotide sequence: TGTGCCACCAGTACAGGGGGCCAAGAGACCCAGTACTTC. Encoded protein: CATSTGGQETQYF. This chain joins TRBV24-1 and TRBJ2-5, with TRBD1 identical over 8 bases. The CDR3 covers 13 residues. Germline CDR1 reads KGHDR; CDR2 reads SFDVKD. V shed 6 bases and J 1 base; nucleotides not matched to a gene: 0.

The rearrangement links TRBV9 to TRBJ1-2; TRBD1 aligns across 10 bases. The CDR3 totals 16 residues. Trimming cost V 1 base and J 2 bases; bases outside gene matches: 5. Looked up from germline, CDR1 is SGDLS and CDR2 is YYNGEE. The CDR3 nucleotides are TGTGCCAGCAGCGTACGTGGACAGGGGGGCAACTATGGCTACACCTTC. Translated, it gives CASSVRGQGGNYGYTF.

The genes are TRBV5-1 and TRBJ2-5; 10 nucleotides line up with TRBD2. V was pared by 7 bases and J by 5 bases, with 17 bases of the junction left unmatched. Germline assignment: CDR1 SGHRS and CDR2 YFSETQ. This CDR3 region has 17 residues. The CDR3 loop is CASAVGNLAGALETQYF. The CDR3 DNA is TGCGCCAGCGCCGTAGGGAATCTAGCGGGGGCTTTGGAGACCCAGTACTTC.

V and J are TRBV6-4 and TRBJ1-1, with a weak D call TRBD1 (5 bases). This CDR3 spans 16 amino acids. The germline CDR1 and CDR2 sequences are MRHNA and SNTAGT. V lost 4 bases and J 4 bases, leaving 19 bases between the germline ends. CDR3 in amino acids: CASSVAIPGVRTEAFF. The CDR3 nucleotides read TGTGCCAGCAGTGTCGCAATACCGGGGGTCCGCACTGAAGCTTTCTTT.